These T cell receptor beta chains were read from a single sample in a study of regulatory T cells in long-lasting Graves disease. TCRdb ran MiXCR on the multiplex PCR reads and lists one entry per CDR3 protein. The sample lists around 450,000 distinct CDR3 sequences, 20% to 25% occurring once. The source material was peripheral blood mononuclear cells (PBMCs), sampled when the disease was refractory, from a patient treated with antithyroid drugs. These receptor sequences come from a female donor with Graves disease. The conserved cysteine and the conserved F or W are not part of the CDR3 here. The order of the fields is J gene, V gene, D gene, clone size, CDR3 protein. A D gene is named only where the DNA matches it firmly. Expanded clones get a size class; other rows say once, few or many, or leave the size out.

TRBJ1-6 TRBV28 TRBD1 many ASIATGDLYNSPLH
TRBJ2-7 TRBV28 . few ASSPPRGGAYEQY
TRBJ2-7 TRBV9 . few ASSVDVSEGEQY
TRBJ1-1 TRBV19 . few ASSRSLGVTDTEAF
TRBJ1-1 TRBV12-3/TRBV12-4 . many ASSLGGVEAF
TRBJ1-5 TRBV28 . many ASSSGQTNQPQH
TRBJ1-5 TRBV7-9 TRBD1 . ASSTGGPQH
TRBJ2-2 TRBV10-3 TRBD2 . AISESPHSGGAVTGELF
TRBJ1-1 TRBV15 TRBD1 many ATSNRQGLLNTEAF
TRBJ2-7 TRBV7-9 . . ASSPSVTGGEQY
TRBJ2-5 TRBV6-5 . . ASSNYAGAQETQY
TRBJ1-4 TRBV4-1 TRBD1 few ASSQIRDREAELF
TRBJ2-5 TRBV30 . . AWTPQEGVLWY
TRBJ2-4 TRBV24-1 . . ATSGPGSHIQY
TRBJ2-7 TRBV7-2 TRBD2 many ASSQAGLAGGYEQY
TRBJ2-7 TRBV28 . many ASSSRRYEQY
TRBJ1-1 TRBV20-1 . few SALETPMNTEAF
TRBJ1-2 TRBV28 TRBD1 many ASSFRDRVDGYT
TRBJ2-7 TRBV30 . few AWSISTGEQY
TRBJ1-5 TRBV24-1 . . ATSAVGNQPQH
TRBJ2-1 TRBV7-6 . . ASSLGRTENNEQF
TRBJ2-7 TRBV4-2 . few ASSQVQTAAGLLEQY